This note documents a single T cell receptor beta chain sequence. Its antigen is undetermined. Treatment described: roughly 20 received Ad26.COV2.S at low or high dose, single or two shots; 5 received placebo; per-sample allocation not given. On day 63 after the first injection, vaccine and placebo recipients gave samples. This record belongs to a study of Ad26.COV2.S vaccination and SARS-CoV-2 variants. Study-wide points: Participants given vaccine showed non-spike TCR breadth similar to that of placebo recipients. Among vaccine recipients, spike-specific TCR breadth exceeded that of placebo recipients.

CDR3 length equals 13 residues. Germline V CDR1 and CDR2: SGHAT, FQNNGV. V was clipped by 3 bases and J by 2 bases, with 8 bases between them. Data came from immunoSEQ multiplex PCR; TCRdb stores just in-frame clones and leaves some out. The data hold just over 350,000 clones, with around 83% observed a single time. The receptor comes from a person aged 18-65 years who received the Ad26.COV2.S COVID-19 vaccine or a placebo. Source: peripheral blood, taken in a trial of Ad26.COV2.S vaccine versus placebo. J is TRBJ2-7 and V is TRBV11-2, with D perhaps TRBD1 (6 bases). The CDR3 DNA reads TGTGCCAGCAGCTTCGGACAGCCCTACGAGCAGTACTTC. The encoded protein is CASSFGQPYEQYF.